The 13 T cell receptor beta chains below come from one sample, sequenced in a study of T-cell reconstitution after alpha-beta-depleted transplantation in children. TCRbeta library construction was performed incorporating unique molecular identifiers. MiXCR, run by TCRdb on the PCR reads, gives a single entry per CDR3 protein. The sample has 610,000 or so distinct CDR3 sequences, over 25% seen once; the top ten hold under 45%. Sequenced here: PBMCs, sampled before TCRalphabeta/CD19-depleted stem cell transplant. These receptors were taken from a boy younger than two with Wiskott-Aldrich syndrome, due to receive a stem cell transplant.

The gene calls are TRBV3-1 and TRBJ2-1, with D uncertain. Germline V gene data show CDR1 as LGHDT and CDR2 as YNNKEL (reference sequence). Trimming took 4 bases from V and 6 from J, leaving 13 bases between them. The CDR3 spans 14 residues. CDR3 nucleotide sequence: TGTGCCAGCAGCCCGGAAGGGCTACTCAATGAGCAGTTCTTC. Protein product: CASSPEGLLNEQFF.

This chain connects TRBV10-3 to TRBJ2-5; TRBD2 aligns across 10 bases. CDR3 length: 15 amino acids. The V and J ends lost 10 bases and 4 bases, in that order; junction bases with no gene match: 12. The germline V gene encodes CDR1 ENHRY and CDR2 SYGVKD. In nucleotides, the CDR3 is TGTGCCACCTCACAACCTAGCGGGAGCTCAGAGACCCAGTACTTC. Its translation is CATSQPSGSSETQYF.

This clonotype was picked up a small number of times. The rearrangement uses TRBV5-1 and TRBJ2-5; D remains ambiguous. V dropped 3 bases and J dropped 4 bases, with 16 bases sitting between them. This CDR3 contains 15 residues. Germline CDR1 is SGHRS and CDR2 is YFSETQ. The CDR3 loop reads CASSSGPRVRETQYF. CDR3 coding DNA: TGCGCCAGCAGCTCAGGCCCCCGGGTAAGAGAGACCCAGTACTTC. The full variable domain, completed using reference TRBV5-1 and TRBJ2-5, is KAGVTQTPRYLIKTRGQQVTLSCSPISGHRSVSWYQQTPGQGLQFLFEYFSETQRNKGNFPGRFSGRQFSNSRSEMNVSTLELGDSALYLCASSSGPRVRETQYFGPGTRLLVL.

The gene calls are TRBV7-6 and TRBJ2-1; D not resolved. CDR3 length: 14 residues. V was trimmed by 1 base and J by 3 bases, leaving 7 bases between them. Germline assignment: CDR1 SGHVS and CDR2 FNYEAQ. The CDR3 nucleotides are TGTGCCAGCAGCTTAGGGTACTACTACAATGAGCAGTTCTTC. Encoded protein: CASSLGYYYNEQFF.

The chain has TRBV5-1 and TRBJ1-4, with 11 bases identical to TRBD1. The CDR3 totals 18 residues. J lost 3 bases, V lost 2 bases, and 9 bases had no gene match. From germline, CDR1 is SGHRS and CDR2 YFSETQ. The CDR3 loop reads CASSFTGTGGFANEKLFF. The CDR3 DNA reads as TGCGCCAGCAGCTTTACCGGGACAGGGGGTTTTGCTAATGAAAAACTGTTTTTT. Using reference TRBV5-1 and TRBJ1-4 for the parts outside the CDR3, the full variable domain is KAGVTQTPRYLIKTRGQQVTLSCSPISGHRSVSWYQQTPGQGLQFLFEYFSETQRNKGNFPGRFSGRQFSNSRSEMNVSTLELGDSALYLCASSFTGTGGFANEKLFFGSGTQLSVL.

The rearrangement uses TRBV5-1 and TRBJ2-1, with 9 bases lining up with TRBD1. CDR1 and CDR2 (germline): SGHRS, YFSETQ. V shed 7 bases and J 1 base; nucleotides not matched to a gene: 3. The length of the CDR3 is 14 residues. The CDR3, as DNA: TGCGCCAGCTACAGGGGGCTTTCCTACAATGAGCAGTTCTTC. Residues: CASYRGLSYNEQFF. Filled out from reference TRBV5-1 and TRBJ2-1, the complete variable domain reads KAGVTQTPRYLIKTRGQQVTLSCSPISGHRSVSWYQQTPGQGLQFLFEYFSETQRNKGNFPGRFSGRQFSNSRSEMNVSTLELGDSALYLCASYRGLSYNEQFFGPGTRLTVL.

The sample holds a few counts of this clonotype. The chain carries TRBV20-1 and TRBJ2-3; D uncertain. The germline gives CDR1 DFQATT, CDR2 SNEGSKA (reference sequence). The V end lost 7 bases, the J end lost 0 bases, and 14 bases lay between the germline ends. The CDR3 extends over 14 amino acids. In DNA, the CDR3 is TGCAGTGTCCGCAGAGCAGGAAGCACAGATACGCAGTATTTT. Its protein product is CSVRRAGSTDTQYF.

The V gene is TRBV20-1, the J gene TRBJ2-5; TRBD1 aligns across 8 bases. Germline CDR1 DFQATT, CDR2 SNEGSKA (reference sequence). The CDR3 contains 13 residues. The J segment lost 3 bases and the V segment lost 6 bases, leaving 6 bases of the junction unmatched. The CDR3 is CSANRQGKETQYF. DNA of the CDR3: TGCAGTGCCAATAGACAGGGGAAAGAGACCCAGTACTTC.

A few counts support this clonotype. The chain has TRBV3-1 and TRBJ2-1; D call uncertain. This CDR3 region has 11 residues. Germline V gene sequence: CDR1 LGHDT, CDR2 YNNKEL (reference sequence). Trimming took 8 bases from V and 6 from J, leaving 8 bases between them. CDR3 bases: TGTGCCAGCGGAAGAGGCAATGAGCAGTTCTTC. It codes for CASGRGNEQFF.

This clonotype was detected only a few times. This rearrangement joins TRBV5-1 to TRBJ1-5; 9 nucleotides align to TRBD1. The germline CDR1 and CDR2 sequences are SGHRS and YFSETQ. CDR3 length: 15 amino acids. J was trimmed by 5 bases and V by 0 bases; bases with no gene match: 3. The CDR3 reads CASSLGDRADQPQHF. DNA of the CDR3: TGCGCCAGCAGCTTGGGGGACAGGGCAGATCAGCCCCAGCATTTT.

J is TRBJ2-3 and V is TRBV30; D unclear. CDR1 and CDR2 from the germline V gene are GTSNPN and SVGIG (reference sequence). This CDR3 spans 12 amino acids. Trimming removed 1 base from V and 10 bases from J, with 12 bases in between. The chain's CDR3 is CAWSGRRAPQYF. The CDR3 DNA reads TGTGCCTGGAGTGGCAGAAGGGCCCCGCAGTATTTT.

This clonotype was observed once. The V and J genes are TRBV12-3 or TRBV12-4 and TRBJ2-7, with D unclear. This CDR3 comprises 12 residues. Trimming took 7 bases from V and 4 from J, leaving 11 bases between them. CDR3 residues: CASTKWPYEQYF. As DNA, the CDR3 is TGTGCCAGCACCAAATGGCCTTACGAGCAGTACTTC.

A few counts support this clonotype. The chain is built from TRBV6-5 and TRBJ1-1; D is perhaps TRBD1 (5 bases). Germline values: CDR1 MNHEY, CDR2 SVGAGI. This CDR3 has 14 amino acids. Trimming took 5 bases from V and 3 from J, leaving 13 bases between them. The CDR3 reads CASSRWGSDTEAFF. CDR3 DNA sequence: TGTGCCAGCAGTCGCTGGGGCTCGGACACTGAAGCTTTCTTT.